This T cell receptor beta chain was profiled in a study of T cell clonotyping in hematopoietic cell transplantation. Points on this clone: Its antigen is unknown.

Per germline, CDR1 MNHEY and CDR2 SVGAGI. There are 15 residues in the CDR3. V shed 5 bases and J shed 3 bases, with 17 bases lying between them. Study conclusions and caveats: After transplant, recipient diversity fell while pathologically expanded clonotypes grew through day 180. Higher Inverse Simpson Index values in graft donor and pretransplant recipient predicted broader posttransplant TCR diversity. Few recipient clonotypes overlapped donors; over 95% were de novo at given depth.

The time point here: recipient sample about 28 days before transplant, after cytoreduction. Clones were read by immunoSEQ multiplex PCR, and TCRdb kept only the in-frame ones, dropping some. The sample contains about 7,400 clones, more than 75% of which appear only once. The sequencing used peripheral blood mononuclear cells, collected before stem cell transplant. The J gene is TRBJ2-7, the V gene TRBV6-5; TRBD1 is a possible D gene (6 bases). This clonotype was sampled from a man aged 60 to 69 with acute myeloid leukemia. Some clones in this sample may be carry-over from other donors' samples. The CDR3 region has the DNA TGTGCCAGCAGTCTCTACCCAGGGGCGGACTACGAGCAGTACTTC. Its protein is CASSLYPGADYEQYF.